This T cell receptor beta chain is from a study of T cell repertoires in cytomegalovirus infection. For the study at large: Selection of CMV epitopes for the study included recently identified HLA-C-restricted and well-studied HLA-B-restricted ones.

TCRdb independently ran MiXCR on the reads; one entry per CDR3 protein. The sample includes some 120,000 distinct CDR3 sequences, 32% seen only once; the top ten take approximately 59%. Study-wide results and caveats: HLA-C-restricted TCR beta clonotypes specific for CMV led the ex vivo response. There were carriers of CMV plus the relevant HLA, and cumulative public TCR beta family frequency identified them.

This clonotype has just a few counts. The target antigen is unknown. The CDR3 runs 16 residues. Trimming pared 3 bases from V and 6 bases from J, leaving 14 bases between. CDR1 and CDR2 from the germline V gene are KGHDR and SFDVKD. This receptor was identified in a human donor in good health (CMV status not recorded). Some clones in this sample may be carry-over from other donors' samples. The sequences come from CD8+ T cells from cultured PBMCs, collected from culture after CMV antigen stimulation. This rearrangement joins TRBV24-1 to TRBJ1-6, with D perhaps matching TRBD1 (5 bases). CDR3 sequence (DNA): TGTGCCACCAGTGATCGTCGAAGGGACGGTAATTCACCCCTCCACTTT. Translating gives CATSDRRRDGNSPLHF.